A single sample gave rise to the 27 T cell receptor beta chains below, sequenced in a study of TIL therapy for anti-PD-1-resistant metastatic lung cancer. Time point in this sample: pre-treatment sample, taken before nivolumab and TIL therapy. Sequencing used immunoSEQ v3. TCRdb keeps only in-frame clones here, not all; method: immunoSEQ multiplex PCR. The table includes more than 55,000 clones, roughly 77% detected once. This sample comprised blood, obtained at baseline. Every receptor here comes from a person aged 30 to 80 with non-small cell lung cancer.

The gene calls are TRBV11-2 and TRBJ1-3, with 8 bases fitting TRBD1. The CDR3 is made up of 13 amino acids. Trimming cost V 3 bases and J 8 bases; bases outside gene matches: 3. Germline V CDR1 and CDR2: SGHAT, FQNNGV. DNA for the CDR3: TGTGCCAGCAGCTTCGGACAGGGAGACACCATATATTTT. Translation: CASSFGQGDTIYF.

V usage is TRBV4-2 and J usage is TRBJ2-1; TRBD1 is a possible D gene (6 bases). The V end was cut by 0 bases, the J end by 5 bases, with 14 bases between. Germline V gives CDR1 LGHNA, CDR2 YNFKEQ. The CDR3 has 16 amino acids. In DNA, the CDR3 is TGTGCCAGCAGCCAAGATCGACAGGTCCTTAACAATGAGCAGTTCTTC. This sequence encodes CASSQDRQVLNNEQFF.

V is TRBV5-1 and J is TRBJ2-3; the D call may be TRBD1 or TRBD2 (5 bases each). The V gene's germline CDR1 is SGHRS and CDR2 YFSETQ. Trimming took off 4 bases at V and 4 bases at J, with 13 bases between the two ends. CDR3 size: 14 residues. The CDR3 loop is CASSLQDSADTQYF. CDR3 coding DNA: TGCGCCAGCAGCCTACAGGACTCGGCAGATACGCAGTATTTT.

The chain uses TRBV6-2 or TRBV6-3 and TRBJ2-3, with a weak D call TRBD2 (5 bases). This CDR3 region has 15 residues. V was shortened by 0 bases and J by 2 bases, with 9 bases between the two germline ends. Germline CDR1 is MNHEY and CDR2 is SVGEGT. The CDR3 DNA is TGTGCCAGCAGTTACTCGACCGGGAACACAGATACGCAGTATTTT. Amino acid sequence: CASSYSTGNTDTQYF.

This chain links TRBV5-4 with TRBJ2-5; D possibly uses TRBD1 or TRBD2 (5 bases each). The CDR3 sequence is 14 residues long. Trimming pared 0 bases from V and 1 base from J, leaving 7 bases between. Germline V gene data show CDR1 as SGHNT and CDR2 as YYREEE (reference sequence). CDR3 sequence reads: CASSLAGRQETQYF. The CDR3 nucleotides read TGTGCCAGCAGCTTGGCGGGACGCCAAGAGACCCAGTACTTC.

This chain uses TRBV28 with TRBJ2-1, with D unresolved. The ends were cut back, 5 bases at V and 4 bases at J, with 15 bases in the middle. Germline V gene lookup returns CDR1 MDHEN and CDR2 SYDVKM. This CDR3 has 15 amino acids. The CDR3 sequence is CASSPPQRPYNEQFF. CDR3 bases: TGTGCCAGCAGTCCCCCCCAACGACCTTACAATGAGCAGTTCTTC.

The count of this clone is one. V and J are TRBV7-2 and TRBJ2-7; 8 bases line up with TRBD1. The J segment lost 5 bases and the V segment lost 6 bases, leaving 6 bases of the junction unmatched. Per germline, CDR1 SGHTA and CDR2 FQGNSA. The CDR3 consists of 13 residues. In DNA form, the CDR3 reads TGTGCCAGCAGTTTCAGGGGGCTGGACGAGCAGTACTTC. Translation gives CASSFRGLDEQYF.

This chain links TRBV5-5 with TRBJ1-6; a possible D gene is TRBD1 (6 bases). Trimming removed 1 base from V and 7 bases from J, with 9 bases in between. The CDR3 loop spans 14 amino acids. Germline CDR1 and CDR2: SGHKS and YYEKEE (reference sequence). DNA of the CDR3: TGTGCCAGCAGCTTGCAGGGGCACAATTCACCCCTCCACTTT. It yields the protein CASSLQGHNSPLHF.

The table lists this clone with a few counts. V and J are TRBV7-9 and TRBJ1-2; 10 nucleotides match TRBD1. The CDR3 spans 16 residues. Germline loops: CDR1 SEHNR, CDR2 FQNEAQ (reference sequence). V lost 5 bases, J lost 5 bases, and 11 bases stayed unmatched. The chain's CDR3 is CASSPGGQGMSYGYTF. CDR3 sequence (DNA): TGTGCCAGCAGCCCAGGGGGACAGGGGATGAGTTATGGCTACACCTTC.

The chain is built from TRBV4-2 and TRBJ2-7, with 7 nucleotides matching TRBD2. Trimming at V came to 1 base and at J to 2 bases, leaving 5 bases not matched to a gene. CDR3 length: 15 residues. Germline V CDR1 and CDR2: LGHNA, YNFKEQ. The CDR3 region has the DNA TGTGCCAGCAGCCAAGGGGAGCGGGGACCCTACGAGCAGTACTTC. Translation: CASSQGERGPYEQYF.

The chain employs TRBV5-4 and TRBJ2-7, with a tentative D call TRBD1 (9 bases). CDR1 and CDR2 from the germline V gene are SGHNT and YYREEE (reference sequence). The CDR3 covers 16 residues. V lost 4 bases and J lost 0, with 17 bases in between. The CDR3 coding sequence is TGTGCCAGCAGCCGGGGGGGGACAGGGAGCTCCTACGAGCAGTACTTC. This codes for CASSRGGTGSSYEQYF.

This clone was seen only once. This chain connects TRBV7-9 to TRBJ2-2; the D is unclear. This CDR3 is built from 15 residues. Germline assignment: CDR1 SEHNR and CDR2 FQNEAQ (reference sequence). V was trimmed by 4 bases and J by 4 bases, leaving 13 bases between them. In DNA form, the CDR3 reads TGTGCCAGCAGCTCCCCGTTAGGGTCCACCGGGGAGCTGTTTTTT. This codes for CASSSPLGSTGELFF. Complete variable domain (other parts from reference TRBV7-9 and TRBJ2-2): DTGVSQNPRHKITKRGQNVTFRCDPISEHNRLYWYRQTLGQGPEFLTYFQNEAQLEKSRLLSDRFSAERPKGSFSTLEIQRTEQGDSAMYLCASSSPLGSTGELFFGEGSRLTVL.

The V call is TRBV19, the J call TRBJ2-7; 7 positions match TRBD1. CDR1 is LNHDA and CDR2 is SQIVND in the germline V gene (reference sequence). The CDR3 length is 14 residues. V was pared by 4 bases and J by 5 bases, with 8 bases of the junction left unmatched. Written as DNA, the CDR3 is TGTGCCAGTAGTAAAGACAGGGAATTCGACGAGCAGTACTTC. It yields the protein CASSKDREFDEQYF.

The V and J genes are TRBV10-2 and TRBJ2-7; no clear D gene. Germline CDR1 reads WSHSY; CDR2 reads SAAADI. The CDR3 has 15 residues. V was cut by 4 bases and J by 3 bases, with 16 bases left in between. The CDR3 region is CASSVNRAHFYEQYF. The CDR3 DNA follows: TGCGCCAGCAGTGTAAATAGGGCCCACTTCTACGAGCAGTACTTC.

This chain joins TRBV28 and TRBJ1-1; the D gene is possibly TRBD1 (5 bases). V was trimmed by 8 bases and J by 14 bases, leaving 18 bases between them. Germline V lookup: CDR1 MDHEN, CDR2 SYDVKM. The CDR3 spans 11 residues. DNA for the CDR3: TGTGCCAGCCGTTCACCGGGGCGGATCTTCTTT. It yields the protein CASRSPGRIFF.

V and J are TRBV19 and TRBJ1-1; no reliable D call. The CDR3 loop spans 14 amino acids. The germline V gene has CDR1 LNHDA and CDR2 SQIVND (reference sequence). The V gene lost 7 bases and the J gene lost 4 bases, with 16 bases spanning the gap. Here the CDR3 reads CASIPPGRRTEAFF. Here the CDR3 DNA reads TGTGCCAGTATCCCCCCGGGCCGGCGCACTGAAGCTTTCTTT.

The J gene is TRBJ2-1, the V gene TRBV14; the match to TRBD1 covers 7 bases. The CDR3 is made up of 17 amino acids. Losses at the gene ends were 0 bases for V and 6 bases for J; bases not matched to a gene: 11. Germline lookup yields CDR1 SGHDN and CDR2 FVKESK. In nucleotides, the CDR3 is TGTGCCAGCAGCCAAGATTTAGGGGCAGGGGGTCGCAATGAGCAGTTCTTC. Its protein product is CASSQDLGAGGRNEQFF.

CDR3 sequence: CATRTSRGTGKETQYF. The CDR3 nucleotides read TGTGCCACCAGGACCTCTAGAGGGACAGGGAAGGAGACCCAGTACTTC. V gene TRBV15 combines with J gene TRBJ2-5, with TRBD1 matching 9 bases. Looked up from germline, CDR1 is LNHNV and CDR2 is YYDKDF (reference sequence). CDR3 length equals 16 residues. Trimming at V came to 6 bases and at J to 5 bases, leaving 13 bases not matched to a gene.

This clone appeared a single time. The genes are TRBV4-1 and TRBJ2-5, with a possible D match to TRBD2 (5 bases). CDR1 MGHRA and CDR2 YSYEKL come from the germline V gene. V was pared by 6 bases and J by 5 bases, with 19 bases between. The CDR3 loop spans 15 amino acids. CDR3 nucleotides: TGCGCCAGCAGTCCGGGGTCAGGCATTGTCGAGACCCAGTACTTC. Translation gives CASSPGSGIVETQYF.

V usage is TRBV18 and J usage is TRBJ2-7, with a possible D match to TRBD2 (6 bases). Trimming removed 0 bases from V and 7 bases from J, with 16 bases in between. CDR3 length equals 15 residues. The germline gives CDR1 KGHSH, CDR2 LQKENI. DNA of the CDR3: TGTGCCAGCTCACCACCGGCGGGGATTCAGGAGGAGCAGTACTTC. This sequence encodes CASSPPAGIQEEQYF. Combining the CDR3 with reference TRBV18 and TRBJ2-7 gives the whole variable domain NAGVMQNPRHLVRRRGQEARLRCSPMKGHSHVYWYRQLPEEGLKFMVYLQKENIIDESGMPKERFSAEFPKEGPSILRIQQVVRGDSAAYFCASSPPAGIQEEQYFGPGTRLTVT.

The chain carries TRBV9 and TRBJ1-5; no clear D. Trimming removed 4 bases from V and 4 bases from J, with 3 bases in between. The CDR3 runs 11 residues. Germline V gene data show CDR1 as SGDLS and CDR2 as YYNGEE. The CDR3 nucleotides are TGTGCCAGCAGCAGAAATCAGCCCCAGCATTTT. As protein: CASSRNQPQHF. Looking up the rest from reference TRBV9 and TRBJ1-5 gives the full variable domain: DSGVTQTPKHLITATGQRVTLRCSPRSGDLSVYWYQQSLDQGLQFLIQYYNGEERAKGNILERFSAQQFPDLHSELNLSSLELGDSALYFCASSRNQPQHFGDGTRLSIL.

The chain joins TRBV18 to TRBJ2-5, with a tentative D call TRBD1 (6 bases). The germline CDR1 and CDR2 sequences are KGHSH and LQKENI. V shed 3 bases and J shed 3 bases, with 14 bases lying between them. This CDR3 has 15 amino acids. The CDR3 protein is CASSPYRDTEETQYF. The CDR3 DNA reads as TGTGCCAGCTCACCGTACCGGGACACCGAAGAGACCCAGTACTTC. Full variable domain (outside the CDR3, taken from reference TRBV18 and TRBJ2-5): NAGVMQNPRHLVRRRGQEARLRCSPMKGHSHVYWYRQLPEEGLKFMVYLQKENIIDESGMPKERFSAEFPKEGPSILRIQQVVRGDSAAYFCASSPYRDTEETQYFGPGTRLLVL.

The sample holds a few counts of this clone. The chain joins TRBV6-2 or TRBV6-3 to TRBJ1-5, with 9 positions matching TRBD1. This CDR3 region has 17 residues. Germline V lookup: CDR1 MNHEY, CDR2 SVGEGT. V shed 2 bases and J 5 bases; nucleotides not matched to a gene: 10. CDR3 residues: CASSYGVMTGGDQPQHF. DNA of the CDR3: TGTGCCAGCAGTTACGGAGTAATGACAGGGGGTGATCAGCCCCAGCATTTT.

V and J are TRBV2 and TRBJ1-2; 7 positions match TRBD1. The V gene's germline CDR1 is SNHLY and CDR2 FYNNEI. The CDR3 is made up of 17 amino acids. Germline trimming cut 6 bases from V and 6 bases from J; bases unmatched to any gene: 19. This CDR3 reads CASSRRQGQALGDGYTF. The DNA of the CDR3 is TGTGCCAGCAGCCGAAGACAGGGCCAGGCACTAGGAGATGGCTACACCTTC.

The rearrangement uses TRBV6-2 or TRBV6-3 and TRBJ1-6, with TRBD1 as a possible D gene (5 bases). This CDR3 region has 16 residues. V shed 2 bases and J shed 7 bases, with 15 bases lying between them. The germline V gene encodes CDR1 MNHEY and CDR2 SVGEGT. The CDR3 spells CASSYRLGDENSPLHF. The CDR3 DNA sequence: TGTGCCAGCAGTTACAGGCTAGGGGATGAGAATTCACCCCTCCACTTT.

The rearrangement uses TRBV3-1 (or the pseudogene TRBV3-2) and TRBJ2-5, with 8 bases fitting TRBD1. The V gene end was trimmed by 2 bases and the J gene end by 5 bases; junction bases not matched to a gene: 10. CDR3 length equals 16 residues. Germline CDR1 is LGHDT and CDR2 is YNNKEL (reference sequence). In nucleotides, the CDR3 is TGTGCCAGCAGCCAAACGGGTACAGGGGGTTTTGAGACCCAGTACTTC. Translating it yields CASSQTGTGGFETQYF.

The chain couples TRBV7-2 to TRBJ2-1; D gene unclear. V lost 5 bases and J lost 6, with 17 bases in between. The CDR3 is made up of 15 amino acids. Germline CDR1 and CDR2: SGHTA and FQGNSA. The CDR3 bases are TGTGCCAGCAGCCTCCAGTTGAGAGCCGGCAATGAGCAGTTCTTC. Translated: CASSLQLRAGNEQFF.